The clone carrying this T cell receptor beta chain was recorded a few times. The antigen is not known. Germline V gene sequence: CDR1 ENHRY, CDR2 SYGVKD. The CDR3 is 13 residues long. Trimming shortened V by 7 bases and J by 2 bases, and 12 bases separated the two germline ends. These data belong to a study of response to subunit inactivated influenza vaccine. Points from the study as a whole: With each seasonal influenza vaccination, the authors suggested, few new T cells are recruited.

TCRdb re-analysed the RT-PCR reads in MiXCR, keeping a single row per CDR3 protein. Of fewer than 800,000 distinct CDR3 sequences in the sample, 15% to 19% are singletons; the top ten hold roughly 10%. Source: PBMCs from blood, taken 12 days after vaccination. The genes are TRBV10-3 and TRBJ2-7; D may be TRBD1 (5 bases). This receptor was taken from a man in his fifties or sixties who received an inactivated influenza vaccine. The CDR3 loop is CAITDGRAYEQYF. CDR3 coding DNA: TGTGCCATCACCGACGGCAGGGCCTACGAGCAGTACTTC.